This T cell receptor (beta chain) is from a study of blood T cell repertoires in COVID-19. Overall study: Samples representing acute and convalescent COVID-19 were sourced from the United States, Italy and Spain.

Enrolled through a virtual design, the participants were between roughly 18 and 100 years of age and came from under 25 US areas. In assigning cohorts, the study relied on participant-reported clinical history. The CDR3 loop spans 15 amino acids. Germline V lookup: CDR1 SGHRS, CDR2 YFSETQ. Trimming took 0 bases from V and 3 from J, leaving 10 bases between them. As originally analysed: Amplification of reference gene primers was used by the study to estimate nucleated cell counts. Profiling relied on immunoSEQ multiplex PCR, and the TCRdb table lists in-frame clones only, not all of them. Clone size and the V and J calls come from that table; the DNA yielded D and trimming. The sample includes 150,000 to 200,000 clones, around 82% of them seen just once.

Sequencing was done on a sample of PBMCs or T cells enriched from blood (not recorded which). The sequence was collected from an older woman with acute COVID-19. This sequence joins TRBV5-1 and TRBJ1-5; possible D gene TRBD1, 5 bases. The CDR3 is CASSLVPGINQPQHF. Written as DNA, the CDR3 is TGCGCCAGCAGCTTGGTTCCAGGGATCAATCAGCCCCAGCATTTT.